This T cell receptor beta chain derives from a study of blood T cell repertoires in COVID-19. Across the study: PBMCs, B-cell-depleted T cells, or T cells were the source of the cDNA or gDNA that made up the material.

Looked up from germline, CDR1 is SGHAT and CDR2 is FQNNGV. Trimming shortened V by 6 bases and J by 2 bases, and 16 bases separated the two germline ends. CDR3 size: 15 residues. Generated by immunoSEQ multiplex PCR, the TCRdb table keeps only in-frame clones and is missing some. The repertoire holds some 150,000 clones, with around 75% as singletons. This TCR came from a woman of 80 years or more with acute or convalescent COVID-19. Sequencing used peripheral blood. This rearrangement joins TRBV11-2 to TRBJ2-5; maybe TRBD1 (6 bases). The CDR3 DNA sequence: TGTGCCAGCAGGGGGAGTGGGGGCCGGCAAGAGACCCAGTACTTC. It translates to CASRGSGGRQETQYF.